The T cell receptor (beta chain) described here comes from a study of blood T cell repertoires in COVID-19 (dated by TCRdb to the early 2020s). Context from the whole study: Samples covering the acute and convalescent phases of COVID-19 were provided by collaborators in the United States, Italy and Spain. Sample metadata almost always included a de-identified subject ID, COVID-19 status, age in years and sex. Subjects who had been exposed to COVID-19, were actively infected with it, or had recovered from it provided the deeply sampled blood TCRbeta repertoires that made up the dataset. The repertoires were made available in a free public database intended to serve as a resource for research on the immune response to SARS-CoV-2. The samples were drawn from the first 160 participants of the ongoing ImmuneRACE study and from 1,254 subjects provided by 6 global collaborators. Where HLA class I and class II types were available, the types were taken from metadata supplied by the sample provider, not from assay-based typing. The prospective study material was composed of cDNA or gDNA derived from T cells, B-cell-depleted T cells, or PBMCs.

Counted from cysteine to phenylalanine, this CDR3 has 12 amino acids. CDR3 DNA only is kept here, 36 bases in frame from base 1. The immunoSEQ Assay, a bias-controlled multiplex PCR, was used to amplify TCRbeta CDR3 regions from genomic DNA. On the study's bioinformatics: The number of nucleated cells in each sample was estimated from the amplification of reference gene primers within the assay. To quantify the absolute abundance of each unique TCRbeta CDR3 rearrangement, sequence reads were collapsed and filtered. For each sample, productive Simpson clonality was calculated as the square root of Simpson's diversity index across productive rearrangements. TCRdb holds this immuneACCESS table with in-frame rearrangements only. Some clones are missing; in checked studies, unresolved V genes explain under half, and the rest has no known cause. The V and J calls and clone size are taken from that table; D and trimming were inferred from the DNA. The sample has roughly 60,000 clones on record, roughly 92% of them singletons. The top ten constitute approximately 5% of the sample.

Concerning this clone: The target of this receptor is not known. Base-call qualities are not available, and no considerably larger clone is one nucleotide away.

General conclusions and limits of the study: Clinical and demographic metadata were provided uncurated, with the amount varying by source and participant.

The collaborating institutions used their own protocols to collect whole blood in K2EDTA tubes. For TCRbeta analysis, collaborators shipped samples in one of three forms: frozen whole blood, isolated PBMCs, or DNA extracted from either of those sample types. The clonotype comes from a human donor in a cohort sampled during active COVID-19. The V and J genes are TRBV12-3 or TRBV12-4 and TRBJ2-2; TRBD2 aligns with 8 central bases. Specimen: peripheral blood. The DNA reads TGTGGTAGCGGGGAGGTCACCGGGGAGCTGTTTTTT. Translated, it gives CGSGEVTGELFF.